This T cell receptor (beta chain) was captured in a study of PD-1 blockade in mismatch repair-deficient tumors (TCRdb year 2017). In the study overall: Between late 2013 and 2016, more than 75 consecutive patients with 11 to 12 mismatch repair-deficient cancer types, all previously treated and progressing, were enrolled in the trial. Tumor-associated T cell clones were tracked in the peripheral blood of patients responding to PD-1 blockade by deep sequencing of TCR CDR3 regions.

Reading the germline V gene gives CDR1 SGHTA and CDR2 FQGNSA. V was cut back by 2 bases and J by 6 bases, leaving a gap of 6 bases between them. Including the terminal cysteine and phenylalanine, the CDR3 comprises 12 residues. Left in the record is the CDR3 DNA by itself, 36 bases read in frame from the first base. To note about this clone: Its antigen remains unidentified. Qualities for individual bases were not recorded, and no much larger clone is one base off.

Library method: the immunoSEQ multiplex PCR assay. Not all clones reach the TCRdb copy of this immuneACCESS table, which keeps in-frame sequences only. Checked studies attribute under half of the gap to unresolved V genes and leave the rest unexplained. Across this sample there are around 52,000 clones, with 81% seen only once. The top ten clonotypes cover about 8% of the sample. For every enrolled patient, mismatch repair deficiency was confirmed by either polymerase chain reaction or immunohistochemistry. TCR sequencing was carried out for a few patients who responded to pembrolizumab therapy. The phase II trial prospectively tested pembrolizumab PD-1 blockade in advanced mismatch repair-deficient cancers regardless of tissue of origin. Peripheral blood T cell samples were serially collected before and at multiple times after PD-1 blockade was started. The timing of each blood sample was reported as weeks after the first dose of pembrolizumab.

Broad study findings and their caveats: Rapid expansion after pembrolizumab followed by contraction, generally before radiologic responses, was shown by tumor-resident clones, which were often undetectable in blood before treatment.

This specimen consisted of peripheral blood, obtained roughly 20 weeks after starting pembrolizumab. The sequence links TRBV7-2 to TRBJ2-3; no D gene is confidently identified. This receptor was obtained from an adult with mismatch repair-deficient cancer. In nucleotide form, the sequence is TGTGCCAGCAGCTTACGGGTTGATACGCAGTATTTT. Its protein product is CASSLRVDTQYF.